What follows is one T cell receptor (beta chain) and its context. Its antigen remains unidentified. Germline V gene data show CDR1 as LNHNV and CDR2 as YYDKDF (reference sequence). This CDR3 is 13 amino acids long. V was clipped by 1 base and J by 3 bases, with 7 bases between them. Clones were read by immunoSEQ multiplex PCR, and TCRdb kept only the in-frame ones, dropping some. In the table there are roughly 86,000 clones, 75% to 90% of which are singletons. The sample originates from a study of OX40 agonist ivuxolimab in advanced cancers. Study summary: Hepatocellular carcinoma, melanoma, renal cell or head and neck cancer was diagnosed in the dose-escalation patients.

Study-level results: Low levels of normalized T-cell clonal expansion also appeared in some nonresponders. Within 6 weeks, CD4+ and CD8+ blood T cells expanded clonally at 0.1 to 3.0 mg/kg.

Blood got drawn at baseline, again on cycle 4 day 1, and then on cycle 7 day 1. The receptor was isolated from an adult with an advanced solid tumor such as melanoma, head and neck, liver or kidney cancer. The material was CD4+ or CD8+ T cells sorted from blood, obtained in a trial of the OX40 agonist ivuxolimab. The genes are TRBV15 and TRBJ2-7; a weak D match, TRBD1 (5 bases). The CDR3 loop reads CATSRAQGYEQYF. The CDR3 DNA reads TGTGCCACCAGCAGAGCCCAGGGCTACGAGCAGTACTTC.